One sample yielded the 19 T cell receptor beta chains listed below, sequenced in a study of CXCR3-negative and CXCR3-positive naive CD8 T cells. 5' RACE with UMI labels generated the TRB cDNA libraries. TCRdb re-called the 5' RACE reads and catalogs CDR3 proteins one per entry, DNA excluded. In all, the sample yields roughly 120,000 distinct CDR3 sequences. Findings and limits, study-wide: CXCR3-positive naive cells had more hydrophobic TRB CDR3s than CXCR3-negative naive cells.

Their antigens remain unidentified. Sequencing was carried out using naive CXCR3+ CD8+ T cells from blood. Subset here: CD45RO-CCR7+CD27+CD95- naive CD8+ T cells expressing CXCR3 (TNR3+). Source of these receptors: a human donor in good health. Some clones in this sample may be carry-over from other donors' samples.

The chain joins TRBV7-9 to TRBJ2-5; there is no DNA to check the TCRdb D call of TRBD2. The CDR3 sequence is 12 residues long. Looked up from germline, CDR1 is SEHNR and CDR2 is FQNEAQ (reference sequence). The CDR3: CASSPATETQYF.

The chain has TRBV12-3 or TRBV12-4 and TRBJ2-2. There are 15 residues in the CDR3. Here the CDR3 reads CASSLGRTNTGELFF.

The chain recombines TRBV7-2 with TRBJ2-5; as DNA is missing, the TRBD2 call by TCRdb cannot be tested. The CDR3 is 16 amino acids. The germline gives CDR1 SGHTA, CDR2 FQGNSA. The CDR3: CASSLGTSGGGETQYF.

The V and J genes are TRBV27 and TRBJ2-7. The germline V gene has CDR1 MNHEY and CDR2 SMNVEV (reference sequence). The CDR3 contains 13 residues. The CDR3 sequence is CASSLRQPYEQYF.

The chain has TRBV20-1 and TRBJ2-1; checking the TCRdb D call of TRBD1 is not possible without DNA. The length of the CDR3 is 14 residues. Germline-derived CDR1 and CDR2 are DFQATT and SNEGSKA (reference sequence). The CDR3 here is CSALTGTLYNEQFF.

The chain couples TRBV5-1 to TRBJ2-1; TCRdb's D call, TRBD2, is unchecked because there is no DNA. CDR1 and CDR2 from the germline V gene are SGHRS and YFSETQ. This CDR3 contains 14 residues. The chain's CDR3 is CASSLEGLYNEQFF. Combining the CDR3 with reference TRBV5-1 and TRBJ2-1 gives the whole variable domain KAGVTQTPRYLIKTRGQQVTLSCSPISGHRSVSWYQQTPGQGLQFLFEYFSETQRNKGNFPGRFSGRQFSNSRSEMNVSTLELGDSALYLCASSLEGLYNEQFFGPGTRLTVL.

The chain uses TRBV7-2 and TRBJ2-5; the D call of TRBD2 rests on TCRdb alone, since no DNA is present to check it. Germline V CDR1 and CDR2: SGHTA, FQGNSA. CDR3 length: 15 residues. The CDR3 loop is CASSLTLAGQETQYF.

The rearrangement joins TRBV15 to TRBJ2-3; TCRdb lists TRBD2, though no DNA is available to test this call. CDR3 length: 19 residues. The germline gives CDR1 LNHNV, CDR2 YYDKDF (reference sequence). The CDR3 protein is CATSSAGLAGETSTDTQYF.

The chain employs TRBV29-1 and TRBJ2-4. The CDR3 sequence is 13 residues long. Germline V gene sequence: CDR1 SQVTM, CDR2 ANQGSEA. The CDR3 here is CSVEEVAKNIQYF.

The chain has TRBV6-6 and TRBJ1-3. Germline V lookup: CDR1 MNHNY, CDR2 SVGAGI (reference sequence). This CDR3 is built from 16 residues. Here the CDR3 reads CASSYVQGLSGNTIYF.

V and J are TRBV7-9 and TRBJ1-2; TCRdb selects TRBD1, and the lack of DNA leaves this call unchecked. This CDR3 has 17 residues. Germline V gene lookup returns CDR1 SEHNR and CDR2 FQNEAQ (reference sequence). This chain's CDR3 is CASSSTGTGFGDYGYTF.

The chain couples TRBV19 to TRBJ1-1. CDR3 size: 11 residues. Germline CDR1 is LNHDA and CDR2 is SQIVND (reference sequence). CDR3 amino acids: CASSESVEAFF.

This rearrangement joins TRBV7-3 to TRBJ1-2; the D call from TCRdb, TRBD1, cannot be confirmed without DNA. The CDR3 has 16 residues. Germline lookup yields CDR1 SGHTA and CDR2 FQGTGA. CDR3 loop: CASSSGSDRGQNGYTF. Complete variable domain (other parts from reference TRBV7-3 and TRBJ1-2): GAGVSQTPSNKVTEKGKYVELRCDPISGHTALYWYRQSLGQGPEFLIYFQGTGAADDSGLPNDRFFAVRPEGSVSTLKIQRTERGDSAVYLCASSSGSDRGQNGYTFGSGTRLTVV.

V is TRBV27 and J is TRBJ1-2; TCRdb calls TRBD1, which cannot be checked without DNA. Germline V CDR1 and CDR2: MNHEY, SMNVEV (reference sequence). The CDR3 length is 15 residues. CDR3 residues: CASSLSTGSPYGYTF.

V usage is TRBV6-4 and J usage is TRBJ2-4; TCRdb returns TRBD2, unconfirmable since there is no DNA. In germline, CDR1 is MRHNA, CDR2 SNTAGT. The CDR3 sequence is 12 residues long. CDR3 sequence: CASAGRRDIQYF.

The genes are TRBV6-2 or TRBV6-3 and TRBJ1-5; TCRdb lists TRBD1, though no DNA is available to test this call. The CDR3 sequence is 16 residues long. In germline, CDR1 is MNHEY, CDR2 SVGEGT. The CDR3 sequence: CASSSFDSPGNQPQHF.

V usage is TRBV5-1 and J usage is TRBJ2-1; with no DNA, the TCRdb D assignment of TRBD1 cannot be verified. The CDR3 length is 16 residues. From germline, CDR1 is SGHRS and CDR2 YFSETQ. The CDR3 reads CASSLSETGEFDEQFF. The full variable domain, in which reference TRBV5-1 and TRBJ2-1 provide the parts outside the CDR3, is KAGVTQTPRYLIKTRGQQVTLSCSPISGHRSVSWYQQTPGQGLQFLFEYFSETQRNKGNFPGRFSGRQFSNSRSEMNVSTLELGDSALYLCASSLSETGEFDEQFFGPGTRLTVL.

The CDR3 reads CASSWETGGTYEQYF. This chain connects TRBV7-2 to TRBJ2-7; the TCRdb D gene call, TRBD1, has no DNA to confirm it. This CDR3 is built from 15 residues. Germline V gene sequence: CDR1 SGHTA, CDR2 FQGNSA.

The chain has TRBV28 and TRBJ2-1; the D call from TCRdb, TRBD2, cannot be confirmed without DNA. This CDR3 contains 13 residues. Looked up from germline, CDR1 is MDHEN and CDR2 is SYDVKM. CDR3 residues: CASSLWREDEQFF.